This passage covers 9 T cell receptor beta chains from one sample sequenced in a study of blood T cells in healthy people across ages. Together with a sample-barcoded 5' primer, a J-beta primer mix was included in a second PCR lasting roughly 6 to 12 cycles. MiXCR, applied by TCRdb to the 5' RACE reads, yields one record per CDR3 protein. The repertoire holds more than 700,000 distinct CDR3 sequences, with about 46% as singletons. The specimen sequenced was blood. These receptors came from a man of 80 years or more in good health.

V usage is TRBV28 and J usage is TRBJ2-5; 9 bases are a match to TRBD2. The germline gives CDR1 MDHEN, CDR2 SYDVKM. This CDR3 has 14 amino acids. V lost 3 bases, J lost 11 bases, and 10 bases stayed unmatched. The CDR3 region is CASSLPSGTREQYF. CDR3 DNA: TGTGCCAGCAGTTTGCCTAGCGGGACGCGGGAGCAGTACTTC.

The chain employs TRBV29-1 and TRBJ2-2, with 8 bases lining up with TRBD1. The CDR3 spans 17 residues. The V and J ends lost 1 base and 1 base, in that order; junction bases with no gene match: 8. Germline assignment: CDR1 SQVTM and CDR2 ANQGSEA. The CDR3 protein is CSVEVGRGTGNTGELFF. The CDR3, as DNA: TGCAGCGTTGAAGTCGGTAGGGGGACAGGGAACACCGGGGAGCTGTTTTTT.

The CDR3 region has the DNA TGTGCCAGCAGGAGAAGGCCTCGGGACTATGGCTACACCTTC. Translation: CASRRRPRDYGYTF. The V and J genes are TRBV28 and TRBJ1-2; no firm D call. Deletions cut 6 bases from V and 3 bases from J, with 14 bases between. Germline values: CDR1 MDHEN, CDR2 SYDVKM. The CDR3 is made up of 14 amino acids.

This clonotype was seen more than once but under ten times. The rearrangement links TRBV12-3 or TRBV12-4 to TRBJ1-1, with D maybe TRBD1 (6 bases). V lost 4 bases to trimming and J lost 4 bases, with 13 bases between them. The CDR3 loop spans 14 amino acids. For the CDR3, the DNA is TGTGCCAGCAGTTACAGGGCTGGTTTCACTGAAGCTTTCTTT. Protein product: CASSYRAGFTEAFF.

The chain carries TRBV20-1 and TRBJ2-5, with 8 bases that match TRBD1. The CDR3 totals 14 residues. With 1 base clipped from V and 5 bases from J, the junction kept 6 bases outside the gene matches. Germline CDR1 is DFQATT and CDR2 is SNEGSKA (reference sequence). The CDR3 here is CSARVNGQGETQYF. The DNA of the CDR3 is TGCAGTGCTAGAGTCAACGGACAGGGCGAGACCCAGTACTTC.

V usage is TRBV6-5 and J usage is TRBJ1-1; D gene unclear. Germline lookup yields CDR1 MNHEY and CDR2 SVGAGI. Trimming stripped 3 bases from V and 3 bases from J, with 14 bases between. This CDR3 is built from 15 residues. The CDR3 region has the DNA TGTGCCAGCAGTTATCACCAAGGGTTGGACACTGAAGCTTTCTTT. As protein: CASSYHQGLDTEAFF.

The gene calls are TRBV10-2 and TRBJ2-3; D possibly corresponds to TRBD2 (6 bases). The CDR3 spans 14 residues. V lost 6 bases, J lost 5 bases, and 15 bases lay in between. Per germline, CDR1 WSHSY and CDR2 SAAADI. The CDR3 protein is CASRSPGAGDTQYF. As DNA, the CDR3 is TGCGCCAGCAGGTCCCCGGGAGCGGGAGATACGCAGTATTTT.

The chain couples TRBV3-1 to TRBJ1-6; no firm D call. V was trimmed by 2 bases and J by 11 bases, leaving 16 bases between them. The CDR3 consists of 15 residues. The germline V gene has CDR1 LGHDT and CDR2 YNNKEL (reference sequence). CDR3 coding DNA: TGTGCCAGCAGCCAACCCAGCAAAGGGAGAACACCCCTCCACTTT. This codes for CASSQPSKGRTPLHF. The full variable domain, its missing parts supplied by reference TRBV3-1 and TRBJ1-6, is DTAVSQTPKYLVTQMGNDKSIKCEQNLGHDTMYWYKQDSKKFLKIMFSYNNKELIINETVPNRFSPKSPDKAHLNLHINSLELGDSAVYFCASSQPSKGRTPLHFGNGTRLTVT.

This clonotype was detected a few times. At one end the junction does not follow the germline gene, possibly because of a read error. The rearrangement joins TRBV7-2 to TRBJ2-3, with 7 positions matching TRBD2. Germline assignment: CDR1 SGHTA and CDR2 FQGNSA. The CDR3 spans 15 residues. The CDR3 spells CASRLDGRSTDTQYF. In nucleotides, the CDR3 is TGTGCCAGCAGATTAGACGGGAGGTCGACAGATACGCAGTATTTT.